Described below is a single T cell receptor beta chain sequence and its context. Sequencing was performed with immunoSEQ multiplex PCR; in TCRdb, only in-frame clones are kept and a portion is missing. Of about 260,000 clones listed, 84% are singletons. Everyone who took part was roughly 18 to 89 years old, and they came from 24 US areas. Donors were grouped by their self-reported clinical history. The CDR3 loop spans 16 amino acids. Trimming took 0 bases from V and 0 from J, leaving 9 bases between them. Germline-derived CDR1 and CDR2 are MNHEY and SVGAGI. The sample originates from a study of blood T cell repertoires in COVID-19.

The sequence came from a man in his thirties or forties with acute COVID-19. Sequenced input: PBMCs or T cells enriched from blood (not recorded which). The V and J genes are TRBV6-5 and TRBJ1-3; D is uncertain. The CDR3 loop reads CASSYSATGSGNTIYF. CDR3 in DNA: TGTGCCAGCAGTTACTCAGCGACGGGCTCTGGAAACACCATATATTTT.